The rows below give T cell receptor beta chains drawn from one sample of a study of blood T cell repertoires in COVID-19. Produced via immunoSEQ multiplex PCR; TCRdb's table is partial and in-frame only. The repertoire includes 65,000 to 80,000 clones, around nine tenths of them detected once, and under 6% sits in the top ten. What was sequenced was peripheral blood. Receptors were obtained from a man between 50 and 59 years old with active COVID-19. CDR3s include the opening cysteine and the closing phenylalanine or tryptophan.

j_gene: TRBJ2-7; v_gene: TRBV7-8; CDR3aa: CASSLYQVEQYF
j_gene: TRBJ1-2; v_gene: TRBV18; CDR3aa: CASSPDRGYGYTF
j_gene: TRBJ1-5; v_gene: TRBV19; CDR3aa: CASSITGERSQPQHF
j_gene: TRBJ1-1; v_gene: TRBV5-1; CDR3aa: CASSLGHRNTEAFF
j_gene: TRBJ1-6; v_gene: TRBV5-8; CDR3aa: CASSSRQGGSPLHF
j_gene: TRBJ2-7; v_gene: TRBV5-6; CDR3aa: CASSLAGQAYEQYF
j_gene: TRBJ1-4; v_gene: TRBV9; CDR3aa: CASSSYTGGDAEKLFF
j_gene: TRBJ2-1; v_gene: TRBV7-9; CDR3aa: CASSPVGPYNEQFF
j_gene: TRBJ1-1; v_gene: TRBV5-8; CDR3aa: CASSLGGVDTEAFF
j_gene: TRBJ2-7; v_gene: TRBV7-8; CDR3aa: CASSYTGRVYEQYF
j_gene: TRBJ1-2; v_gene: TRBV28; CDR3aa: CASTRQARPGGYTF
j_gene: TRBJ1-5; v_gene: TRBV2; CDR3aa: CASSEGTSTNQPQHF
j_gene: TRBJ2-5; v_gene: TRBV9; CDR3aa: CASSAAGGPGETQYF
j_gene: TRBJ2-1; v_gene: TRBV7-2; CDR3aa: CASSRDRSFYNEQFF
j_gene: TRBJ1-6; v_gene: TRBV5-1; CDR3aa: CASSLTQGGSPLHF
j_gene: TRBJ1-1; v_gene: TRBV28; CDR3aa: CASSFSVNTEAFF
j_gene: TRBJ1-2; v_gene: TRBV28; CDR3aa: CASEGGGNGYTF
j_gene: TRBJ2-7; v_gene: TRBV27; CDR3aa: CASSSRGLFYEQYF
j_gene: TRBJ2-7; v_gene: TRBV28; CDR3aa: CASSPPGTSGRAYEQYF
j_gene: TRBJ2-2; v_gene: TRBV28; CDR3aa: CASSFAGANTGELFF
j_gene: TRBJ1-5; v_gene: TRBV25-1; CDR3aa: CASSDTGGVGPQHF
j_gene: TRBJ2-7; v_gene: TRBV7-2; CDR3aa: CASSLRSGQSTEQYF
j_gene: TRBJ2-5; v_gene: TRBV4-1; CDR3aa: CASSQDREGLETQYF
j_gene: TRBJ2-1; v_gene: TRBV11-3; CDR3aa: CASSPASGGEQFF
j_gene: TRBJ2-1; v_gene: TRBV12-3/TRBV12-4; CDR3aa: CASTSPGNEQFF
j_gene: TRBJ2-1; v_gene: TRBV5-6; CDR3aa: CASSLGGASSYNEQFF
j_gene: TRBJ2-5; v_gene: TRBV11-3; CDR3aa: CASSLVGVETQYF
j_gene: TRBJ2-7; v_gene: TRBV28; CDR3aa: CARPPPNSGGMKQYF
j_gene: TRBJ1-4; v_gene: TRBV27; CDR3aa: CASRNTGTLNEKLFF
j_gene: TRBJ1-3; v_gene: TRBV7-9; CDR3aa: CASRLSSGNTIYF
j_gene: TRBJ2-1; v_gene: TRBV24-1; CDR3aa: CATSVAREQFF
j_gene: TRBJ2-1; v_gene: TRBV5-1; CDR3aa: CASSQGSTGVNEQFF
j_gene: TRBJ2-7; v_gene: TRBV7-3; CDR3aa: CASSPGQGLSSYEQYF
j_gene: TRBJ2-1; v_gene: TRBV9; CDR3aa: CASSVEENEQFF
j_gene: TRBJ1-2; v_gene: TRBV19; CDR3aa: CASNPRQGISYGYTF
j_gene: TRBJ2-7; v_gene: TRBV28; CDR3aa: CASRLSPYEQYF
j_gene: TRBJ2-2; v_gene: TRBV19; CDR3aa: CASSIGRLADNRELFF
j_gene: TRBJ1-2; v_gene: TRBV24-1; CDR3aa: CATSDGGRSSYGYTF
j_gene: TRBJ2-7; v_gene: TRBV6-5; CDR3aa: CASSSTGDLYEQYF
j_gene: TRBJ2-5; v_gene: TRBV5-1; CDR3aa: CASNPRGGEGGTQYF
j_gene: TRBJ2-7; v_gene: TRBV7-9; CDR3aa: CASSSRGPREEQYF